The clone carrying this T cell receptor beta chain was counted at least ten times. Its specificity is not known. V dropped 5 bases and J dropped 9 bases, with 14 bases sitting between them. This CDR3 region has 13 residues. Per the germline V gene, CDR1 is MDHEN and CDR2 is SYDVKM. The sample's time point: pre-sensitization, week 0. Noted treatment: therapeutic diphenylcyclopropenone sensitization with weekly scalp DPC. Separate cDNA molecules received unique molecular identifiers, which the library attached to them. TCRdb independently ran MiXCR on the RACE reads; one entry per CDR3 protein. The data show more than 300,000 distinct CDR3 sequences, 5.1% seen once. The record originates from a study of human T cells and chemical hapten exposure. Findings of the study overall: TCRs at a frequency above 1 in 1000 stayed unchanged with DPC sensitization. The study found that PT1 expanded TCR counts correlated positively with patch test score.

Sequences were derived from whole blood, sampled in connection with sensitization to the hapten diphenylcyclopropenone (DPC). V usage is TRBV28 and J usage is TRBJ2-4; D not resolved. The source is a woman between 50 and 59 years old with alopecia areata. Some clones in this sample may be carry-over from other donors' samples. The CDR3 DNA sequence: TGTGCCAGCAGTACCACGCCTCGAGTCATTCAGTACTTC. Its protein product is CASSTTPRVIQYF.